This record looks at one T cell receptor (beta chain) sequence and its context. Its antigen is not known. These data come from a study of OX40 agonist ivuxolimab in advanced cancers. As for the study in general: Ivuxolimab doses were 0.01, 0.1, 0.3, 1.5, 3 or 10 mg/kg every 2 weeks. Each dose-escalation patient presented with hepatocellular carcinoma, melanoma, renal cell or head and neck cancer.

Germline V gives CDR1 LNHDA, CDR2 SQIVND (reference sequence). The CDR3 has 20 amino acids. Deletions cut 5 bases from V and 2 bases from J, with 29 bases between. Whole-study findings and limits: More expanded clones were found, on average, in CD8+ than in CD4+ T cells. Some of the nonresponding patients also showed low levels of normalized T-cell clonal expansion.

The assay was immunoSEQ multiplex PCR, and TCRdb's table has in-frame clones only and misses some. Here the sample spans under 100,000 clones, around 90% being singletons. This clonotype was sampled from an adult with an advanced solid tumor such as melanoma, head and neck, liver or kidney cancer. The sample in question was CD4+ or CD8+ T cells sorted from blood, obtained in a trial of the OX40 agonist ivuxolimab. The chain employs TRBV19 and TRBJ2-3, with D possibly being TRBD2 (6 bases). CDR3: CASSLSGSGRGYGLTDTQYF. The CDR3 DNA sequence: TGTGCCAGTAGTCTCAGCGGGTCGGGGCGGGGCTACGGCCTCACAGATACGCAGTATTTT.